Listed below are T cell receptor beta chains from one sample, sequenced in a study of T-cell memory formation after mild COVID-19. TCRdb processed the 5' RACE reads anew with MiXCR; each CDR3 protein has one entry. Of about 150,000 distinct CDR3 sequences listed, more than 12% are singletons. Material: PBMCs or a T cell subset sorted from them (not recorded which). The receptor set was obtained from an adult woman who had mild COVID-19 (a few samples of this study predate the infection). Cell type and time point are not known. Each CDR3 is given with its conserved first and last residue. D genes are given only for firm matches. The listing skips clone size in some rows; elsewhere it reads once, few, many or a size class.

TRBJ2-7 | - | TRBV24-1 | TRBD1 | TGTGCCACCAGTGATTCGACAGGGGGGTCCTACGAGCAGTACTTC | CATSDSTGGSYEQYF
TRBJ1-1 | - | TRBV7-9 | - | TGTGCCAGCATCGAAAAAGGGAGAAAAAACACTGAAGCTTTCTTT | CASIEKGRKNTEAFF
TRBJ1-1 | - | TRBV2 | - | TGTGCCAGCAGTTTTAGGACAGAAATGAACACTGAAGCTTTCTTT | CASSFRTEMNTEAFF
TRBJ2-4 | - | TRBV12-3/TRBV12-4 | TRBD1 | TGTGCCAGCAGTTTACTGAGGGACAGGAAAAACATTCAGTACTTC | CASSLLRDRKNIQYF
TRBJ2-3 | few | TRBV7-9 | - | TGTGCCAGCAGCTCATCTTCCGGGGTGGCAGATACGCAGTATTTT | CASSSSSGVADTQYF
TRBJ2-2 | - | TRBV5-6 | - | TGTGCCAGCAGCTTACAGGGTACCTGGGAGCTGTTTTTT | CASSLQGTWELFF
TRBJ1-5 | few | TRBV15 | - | TGTGCCACCAGCAGAGATTCCGGACAGTCTAGCAATCAGCCCCAGCATTTT | CATSRDSGQSSNQPQHF
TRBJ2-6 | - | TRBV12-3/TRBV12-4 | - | TGTGCCAGCAGGGGAACTGGGGCCAACGTCCTGACTTTC | CASRGTGANVLTF
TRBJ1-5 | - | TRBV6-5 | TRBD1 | TGTGCCACCGGACAGGGGTTGAACCAGCCCCAGCATTTT | CATGQGLNQPQHF
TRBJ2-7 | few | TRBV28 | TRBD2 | TGTGCCAGCACCGCGGGACTAGCGGGGTCCTACGAGCAGTACTTC | CASTAGLAGSYEQYF
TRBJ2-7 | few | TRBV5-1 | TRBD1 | TGCGCCAGCAGCTCTGGCGGGACAGGGCCCTACGAGCAGTACTTC | CASSSGGTGPYEQYF
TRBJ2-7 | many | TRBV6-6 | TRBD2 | TGTGCCAGCAGTTACGCTAGCGGGGGTCAGCAGTACTTC | CASSYASGGQQYF
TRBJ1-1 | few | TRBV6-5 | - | TGTGCCAGCAGCCGGATGGGGGCGGAGGTCATGAACACTGAAGCTTTCTTT | CASSRMGAEVMNTEAFF
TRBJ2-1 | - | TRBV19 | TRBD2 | TGTGCCAGTAGTATCGGTAGACTAGCGGGAAGGAATGAGCAGTTCTTC | CASSIGRLAGRNEQFF
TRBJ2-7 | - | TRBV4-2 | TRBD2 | TGTGCCAGCAGCCCGGATAGCGGGGAGGGTGAGCAGTACTTC | CASSPDSGEGEQYF
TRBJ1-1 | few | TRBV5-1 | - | TGCGCCAGCAGCTCACATGGCACTGAAGCTTTCTTT | CASSSHGTEAFF
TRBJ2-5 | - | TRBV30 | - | TGTGCCTGGAGTAGGACAGTTCAAGAGACCCAGTACTTC | CAWSRTVQETQYF
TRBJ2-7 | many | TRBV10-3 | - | TGTGCCATCAGTGAGTCTAACGAGCAGTACTTC | CAISESNEQYF